The 14 T cell receptor beta chains below come from one sample, sequenced in a study of a mutant IDH1 vaccine in newly diagnosed glioma. TCRdb's table, derived via immunoSEQ multiplex PCR, lists solely in-frame clones and lacks some. The sample has around 35,000 clones; about 80% are singletons. The time point here: week 5, during vaccination. Each dose delivered 300 ug of mutant IDH1 20-mer peptide subcutaneously with imiquimod. Their antigen targets remain unknown. Sequencing was performed on PBMCs, taken from a glioma patient whose treatment included an IDH1 peptide vaccine. The receptors shown here come from a man aged 25 to 40 with glioma.

This chain links TRBV30 with TRBJ1-2; no clear D gene. The CDR3 has 14 residues. Germline-derived CDR1 and CDR2 are GTSNPN and SVGIG (reference sequence). V was pared by 3 bases and J by 8 bases, with 19 bases between. Written as DNA, the CDR3 is TGTGCCTGGAGCGTGTTTAAAGACTCCGGGGGCTACACCTTC. Its translation is CAWSVFKDSGGYTF.

The DNA of the CDR3 is TGTGCCAGTAGTATAGAAGTCCACAGGGGTTATGGCTACACCTTC. It specifies CASSIEVHRGYGYTF. V usage is TRBV19 and J usage is TRBJ1-2; 7 positions agree with TRBD1. With V trimmed by 0 bases and J by 5 bases, 6 bases remained unmatched. This CDR3 has 15 residues. CDR1 is LNHDA and CDR2 is SQIVND in the germline V gene (reference sequence).

Here the CDR3 DNA reads TGCAGCGTTGAAGAGGTGGGCCCCGATACGCAGTATTTT. It yields the protein CSVEEVGPDTQYF. J is TRBJ2-3 and V is TRBV29-1; D ambiguous. From germline, CDR1 is SQVTM and CDR2 ANQGSEA. The CDR3 totals 13 residues. The V end lost 0 bases, the J end lost 6 bases, and 10 bases lay between the germline ends.

The rearrangement uses TRBV2 and TRBJ1-2, with 8 bases lining up with TRBD1. The germline CDR1 and CDR2 sequences are SNHLY and FYNNEI. The J segment lost 1 base and the V segment lost 8 bases, leaving 6 bases of the junction unmatched. The CDR3 is 14 amino acids. The CDR3 coding sequence is TGTGCCAGCTGCCGGGACAGGCTTAACTATGGCTACACCTTC. Protein: CASCRDRLNYGYTF.

The chain employs TRBV11-2 and TRBJ2-7, with TRBD1 identical over 7 bases. The V gene end was trimmed by 5 bases and the J gene end by 2 bases; junction bases not matched to a gene: 3. This CDR3 is 13 amino acids long. The germline V gene encodes CDR1 SGHAT and CDR2 FQNNGV. CDR3 DNA: TGTGCCAGCAGCATAGGACAGGCCTACGAGCAGTACTTC. The encoded protein is CASSIGQAYEQYF.

The chain couples TRBV7-9 to TRBJ2-1; no reliable D call. There are 14 residues in the CDR3. The germline V and J ends were trimmed by 9 bases and 2 bases, with 14 bases remaining between them. CDR1 and CDR2 from the germline V gene are SEHNR and FQNEAQ (reference sequence). The CDR3 region is CASQGGSTYNEQFF. The CDR3 DNA reads as TGTGCCAGTCAAGGTGGGTCCACCTACAATGAGCAGTTCTTC.

This sequence joins TRBV5-1 and TRBJ2-6; no clear D. V was shortened by 2 bases and J by 2 bases, with 5 bases between the two germline ends. The length of the CDR3 is 14 residues. Germline lookup yields CDR1 SGHRS and CDR2 YFSETQ. CDR3 in amino acids: CASSLPPGANVLTF. CDR3 coding DNA: TGCGCCAGCAGCTTACCGCCTGGGGCCAACGTCCTGACTTTC.

V and J are TRBV19 and TRBJ1-5, with 9 bases fitting TRBD1. Looked up from germline, CDR1 is LNHDA and CDR2 is SQIVND (reference sequence). The CDR3 runs 16 residues. Trimming at V came to 7 bases and at J to 7 bases, leaving 14 bases not matched to a gene. CDR3 region: CASKGEGQGDWQPQHF. CDR3 sequence (DNA): TGTGCCAGTAAAGGCGAGGGACAGGGCGATTGGCAGCCCCAGCATTTT.

The chain uses TRBV9 and TRBJ1-2; TRBD1 is a possible D gene (5 bases). V gave up 4 bases and J gave up 10 bases, with 17 bases separating them. Germline loops: CDR1 SGDLS, CDR2 YYNGEE. The CDR3 runs to 13 residues. CDR3 sequence reads: CASSLALAGIYTF. As DNA, the CDR3 is TGTGCCAGCAGCCTCGCCCTCGCAGGGATCTACACCTTC.

This chain joins TRBV29-1 and TRBJ2-5; 7 nucleotides agree with TRBD1. Germline CDR1 and CDR2: SQVTM and ANQGSEA. The CDR3 sequence is 13 residues long. J lost 7 bases, V lost 4 bases, and 9 bases had no gene match. The CDR3: CSVAGTAHGTQYF. The CDR3 DNA reads as TGCAGCGTTGCCGGGACAGCTCATGGGACCCAGTACTTC.

V gene TRBV4-1 combines with J gene TRBJ2-1; 13 bases align to TRBD2. CDR1 and CDR2 (germline): MGHRA, YSYEKL. J lost 5 bases, V lost 5 bases, and 6 bases had no gene match. The CDR3 is made up of 16 amino acids. The CDR3 loop reads CASSGRTSGSNNEQFF. Written as DNA, the CDR3 is TGCGCCAGCAGCGGTCGGACTAGCGGGAGTAACAATGAGCAGTTCTTC.

The rearrangement joins TRBV2 to TRBJ2-3; 11 bases are shared with TRBD2. The CDR3 sequence is 14 residues long. Germline assignment: CDR1 SNHLY and CDR2 FYNNEI. The V gene end was trimmed by 6 bases and the J gene end by 2 bases; junction bases not matched to a gene: 1. The DNA of the CDR3 is TGTGCCAGCAGACTAGCGGGGGACACAGATACGCAGTATTTT. This sequence encodes CASRLAGDTDTQYF. Complete variable domain (other parts from reference TRBV2 and TRBJ2-3): EPEVTQTPSHQVTQMGQEVILRCVPISNHLYFYWYRQILGQKVEFLVSFYNNEISEKSEIFDDQFSVERPDGSNFTLKIRSTKLEDSAMYFCASRLAGDTDTQYFGPGTRLTVL.

This clone appeared a single time. V gene TRBV4-3 combines with J gene TRBJ2-6, with 8 bases lining up with TRBD2. V dropped 5 bases and J dropped 2; count of bases not matched to a gene: 8. The CDR3 runs 17 residues. Germline-derived CDR1 and CDR2 are LGHNA and YSLEER. CDR3: CASSRGPGGPGANVLTF. Here the CDR3 DNA reads TGCGCCAGCAGCAGAGGACCGGGGGGGCCTGGGGCCAACGTCCTGACTTTC.

This chain links TRBV5-4 with TRBJ2-1; TRBD2 matches at 12 bases. CDR3 length equals 15 residues. The ends lost 4 bases at V and 8 bases at J; junction bases unmatched: 7. CDR1 SGHNT and CDR2 YYREEE come from the germline V gene (reference sequence). CDR3 nucleotides: TGTGCCAGCAGCGACCTAGCGGGAGGGCCGTATGAGCAGTTCTTC. Protein: CASSDLAGGPYEQFF.